This T cell receptor (beta chain) derives from a study of T cells in Graves' hyperthyroidism and ophthalmopathy. The PBMCs studied were ones that came from approximately 9.9 ml fresh peripheral blood. Amplified TCR beta CDR3 regions derived from RNA transcripts. HTBI primers drove first-round RT-PCR of the TCR CDR3. TCRdb re-called the multiplex PCR reads through MiXCR, storing one row per CDR3 protein. Counted here are around 440,000 distinct CDR3 sequences, 15% to 17% occurring once; the ten biggest clones make up roughly 14%. This clonotype turned up a few times. Compared with germline, one end of the junction differs, possibly owing to a read error. CDR1 is DFQATT and CDR2 is SNEGSKA in the germline V gene (reference sequence). The CDR3 length is 17 residues.

The TCR sequence derives from a woman between 18 and 29 years old with Graves' hyperthyroidism. The material sequenced was blood. The rearrangement links TRBV20-1 to TRBJ2-1; D may be TRBD2 (6 bases). The CDR3 reads CSASRGPSVGSYNEQSF. The DNA of the CDR3 is TGCAGTGCTAGCCGGGGACCTAGCGTGGGCTCCTACAATGAGCAGTCCTTC.